These 16 T cell receptor beta chains were all obtained from the same sample, sequenced in a study of shared clonotypes between healthy human individuals. Repertoires were generated with immunoSEQ multiplex PCR, while TCRdb's copy carries only in-frame clones and drops some. This sample has about 500,000 clones; 60% to 80% occur once, and the top ten carry about 12%. What was sequenced was PBMCs. The receptors derive from a woman between 40 and 50 years old in good health. Some clones in this sample may be carry-over from other donors' samples.

The chain joins TRBV7-9 to TRBJ2-1; tentatively, D is TRBD2 (7 bases). CDR3 size: 13 residues. The V end was cut by 4 bases, the J end by 9 bases, with 13 bases between. Per germline, CDR1 SEHNR and CDR2 FQNEAQ (reference sequence). CDR3 DNA sequence: TGTGCCAGCAGCTGGATGGGGGGGGCTGAGCAGTTCTTC. This encodes CASSWMGGAEQFF.

The V call is TRBV28, the J call TRBJ2-4, with 9 bases that match TRBD2. The V and J ends lost 4 bases and 8 bases, in that order; junction bases with no gene match: 6. The CDR3 loop spans 14 amino acids. Germline V gives CDR1 MDHEN, CDR2 SYDVKM. CDR3 bases: TGTGCCAGCAGTTCCGGGACTAGCAAGTACATTCAGTACTTC. Protein sequence: CASSSGTSKYIQYF.

This clone was found once. The chain combines TRBV19 with TRBJ2-7; 10 bases are a match to TRBD2. The CDR3 loop spans 16 amino acids. Germline CDR1 LNHDA, CDR2 SQIVND (reference sequence). V shed 7 bases and J 4 bases; nucleotides not matched to a gene: 13. As DNA, the CDR3 is TGTGCCAGTACCCCCAGCCGGACTAGCGGTGGATACGAGCAGTACTTC. Translated, it gives CASTPSRTSGGYEQYF.

The chain combines TRBV27 with TRBJ2-3; D remains unclear. Germline assignment: CDR1 MNHEY and CDR2 SMNVEV (reference sequence). Trimming shortened V by 1 base and J by 4 bases, and 12 bases separated the two germline ends. The CDR3 contains 15 residues. CDR3 bases: TGTGCCAGCAGTTTATTATCGGTGGCCGCAGATACGCAGTATTTT. Amino acids: CASSLLSVAADTQYF.

This rearrangement joins TRBV5-1 to TRBJ2-3; D may be TRBD1 (5 bases). V was shortened by 0 bases and J by 6 bases, with 5 bases between the two germline ends. The germline V gene encodes CDR1 SGHRS and CDR2 YFSETQ. This CDR3 spans 12 amino acids. The CDR3 nucleotides are TGCGCCAGCAGCTTGGACAGGGATACGCAGTATTTT. Translated: CASSLDRDTQYF.

The chain employs TRBV4-1 and TRBJ2-2, with D possibly matching TRBD2 (6 bases). Germline values: CDR1 MGHRA, CDR2 YSYEKL. V was trimmed by 4 bases and J by 2 bases, leaving 17 bases between them. There are 17 residues in the CDR3. CDR3 nucleotides: TGCGCCAGCAGCCCGCTAGCTGTGGGGGGAAACACCGGGGAGCTGTTTTTT. The encoded protein is CASSPLAVGGNTGELFF.

This clone was seen a handful of times. The chain is built from TRBV29-1 and TRBJ2-3; D remains ambiguous. The CDR3 is 14 amino acids. The germline V gene has CDR1 SQVTM and CDR2 ANQGSEA. Between the trimmed V and J ends, which lost 7 bases and 0 bases, there was a span of 14 bases. This chain's CDR3 is CSALLGVSTDTQYF. The CDR3 DNA reads as TGCAGCGCCCTTCTTGGGGTTAGCACAGATACGCAGTATTTT.

The genes are TRBV7-8 and TRBJ1-2; D remains unclear. Trimming took off 1 base at V and 5 bases at J, with 11 bases between the two ends. Germline loops: CDR1 SGHVS, CDR2 FQNEAQ. The length of the CDR3 is 14 residues. The CDR3 DNA is TGTGCCAGCAGCTTAGGGCGGAGTACTTATGGCTACACCTTC. This translates into CASSLGRSTYGYTF.

The sample holds one count of this clone. The chain uses TRBV4-1 and TRBJ2-1; D possibly corresponds to TRBD2 (5 bases). Trimming left V 0 bases short and J 1 base short, with 13 bases between. The CDR3 totals 17 residues. Per the germline V gene, CDR1 is MGHRA and CDR2 is YSYEKL. In DNA form, the CDR3 reads TGCGCCAGCAGCCAAGATCGGGCGCGGGCATCCTACAATGAGCAGTTCTTC. Translating it yields CASSQDRARASYNEQFF.

The chain carries TRBV27 and TRBJ2-2; maybe TRBD1 (6 bases). This CDR3 comprises 15 residues. Germline lookup yields CDR1 MNHEY and CDR2 SMNVEV (reference sequence). Trimming cost V 2 bases and J 7 bases, with 14 bases left between them. The CDR3 bases are TGTGCCAGCAGTTTACCAGGGGCGAGCGTCGGGGAGCTGTTTTTT. The encoded protein is CASSLPGASVGELFF.

Concerning this clone itself: A much larger clone lies a single base off, so this may be a read error. The CDR3 carries no conserved terminal phenylalanine or tryptophan, so it likely arises from a read error. The chain combines TRBV28 with TRBJ1-2, with 8 nucleotides matching TRBD1. Unmatched junction bases numbered 6, after V lost 2 bases and J lost 7 bases. Germline lookup yields CDR1 MDHEN and CDR2 SYDVKM. The CDR3 length is 14 residues. The CDR3 DNA is TGTGCCAGCAGTTTAGGGCAGGGGGCGGGTGGCTACACCTCC. Protein product: CASSLGQGAGGYTS.

This clone was counted between two and nine times. Here the CDR3 reads CVTRLINTGELFF. In DNA, the CDR3 is TGTGTCACTAGGCTAATTAACACCGGGGAGCTGTTTTTT. This chain links TRBV7-9 with TRBJ2-2; D might be TRBD2 (5 bases). Germline V lookup: CDR1 SEHNR, CDR2 FQNEAQ (reference sequence). The CDR3 runs 13 residues.

The chain employs TRBV14 and TRBJ2-7; no definite D call. The CDR3 is 13 residues long. Germline CDR1 and CDR2: SGHDN and FVKESK. Trimming left V 0 bases short and J 3 bases short, with 6 bases between. The CDR3 DNA is TGTGCCAGCAGCCAAGAAAAGGGCTACGAGCAGTACTTC. It specifies CASSQEKGYEQYF. Full variable domain (remainder filled in from reference TRBV14 and TRBJ2-7): EAGVTQFPSHSVIEKGQTVTLRCDPISGHDNLYWYRRVMGKEIKFLLHFVKESKQDESGMPNNRFLAERTGGTYSTLKVQPAELEDSGVYFCASSQEKGYEQYFGPGTRLTVT.

The chain combines TRBV6-1 with TRBJ1-5, with 9 bases aligning to TRBD1. The J segment lost 8 bases and the V segment lost 7 bases, leaving 12 bases of the junction unmatched. Germline assignment: CDR1 MNHNS and CDR2 SASEGT. CDR3 length: 15 residues. CDR3 protein: CASTVLTGGSEPQHF. The CDR3 nucleotides are TGTGCCAGCACAGTCCTGACAGGGGGGTCTGAGCCCCAGCATTTT.

V usage is TRBV2 and J usage is TRBJ2-7, with a weak D call TRBD2 (5 bases). In germline, CDR1 is SNHLY, CDR2 FYNNEI. Deletions cut 6 bases from V and 6 bases from J, with 18 bases between. There are 14 residues in the CDR3. The CDR3 region has the DNA TGTGCCAGCAGAGTCGAGAGGTCTAGCCTCGAGCAGTACTTC. This translates into CASRVERSSLEQYF. The entire variable domain, with the rest obtained from reference TRBV2 and TRBJ2-7, is as follows: EPEVTQTPSHQVTQMGQEVILRCVPISNHLYFYWYRQILGQKVEFLVSFYNNEISEKSEIFDDQFSVERPDGSNFTLKIRSTKLEDSAMYFCASRVERSSLEQYFGPGTRLTVT.

This clone was picked up many times. V is TRBV29-1 and J is TRBJ2-7, with D possibly called TRBD1 or TRBD2 (5 bases each). Looked up from germline, CDR1 is SQVTM and CDR2 is ANQGSEA. V shed 4 bases and J shed 5 bases, with 12 bases lying between them. The CDR3 is 12 residues long. DNA of the CDR3: TGCAGCGTTGCGGCAGGGACGAACGAGCAGTACTTC. Protein product: CSVAAGTNEQYF.